This T cell receptor beta chain came from a study of glioma-infiltrating T cells. The ends were cut back, 0 bases at V and 4 bases at J, with 12 bases in the middle. The length of the CDR3 is 15 residues. Per germline, CDR1 SEHNR and CDR2 FQNEAQ (reference sequence). The study's findings and limits: Very few CDR3 sequences were shared between tissue and blood. Above-expected tissue-blood divergence occurred in all gliomas, most in low-grade ones.

Using RNA template, CDR3s of TCR alpha and beta were amplified with iRepertoire arm-PCR. Input was 100-400 ng of tissue mRNA or PBMC total RNA. TCRdb passed the multiplex PCR reads through MiXCR, listing each CDR3 protein once. The data show some 85,000 distinct CDR3 sequences, about 25% seen once. This clonotype qualifies as medium-sized (0.01 to 0.1%). Its antigen is unknown. The source is a human donor with low-grade glioma or glioblastoma, undergoing nonglioma brain surgery, or in good health (not recorded which). This chain uses TRBV7-9 with TRBJ1-1, with a possible D match to TRBD1 (5 bases). Material: glioma tissue, nonneoplastic brain tissue, or PBMCs (not recorded which). CDR3 loop: CASSLAGGGGTEAFF. CDR3 in DNA: TGTGCCAGCAGCTTAGCGGGGGGGGGAGGCACTGAAGCTTTCTTT.